The present TCR beta chain was sequenced within a study of T cell responses to AZD1222 COVID-19 vaccine. Some clones are missing from TCRdb's copy, which holds only in-frame ones; the method was immunoSEQ multiplex PCR. This table holds around 130,000 clones, approximately 93% found once. The receptor was derived from an adult in good health. The input for sequencing was peripheral blood, taken on day 0 of AZD1222 vaccination.

CDR3 residues: CASSLAIRGNTIYF. CDR3 DNA: TGTGCCAGCAGCTTGGCTATCAGAGGAAACACCATATATTTT. The chain recombines TRBV5-6 with TRBJ1-3; D unclear. With 0 bases removed from V and 4 bases from J, the gap between germline ends came to 8 bases. CDR1 is SGHDT and CDR2 is YYEEEE in the germline V gene. The CDR3 extends over 14 amino acids.